The present T cell receptor beta chain was sequenced within a study of blood T cell repertoires in COVID-19. Overall study context: The analysed material was cDNA or gDNA that came from T cells, B-cell-depleted T cells, or PBMCs.

Germline V lookup: CDR1 SGHRS, CDR2 YFSETQ. The CDR3 has 14 amino acids. V lost 4 bases and J lost 8; bases outside the gene matches: 12. As processed by the authors: Using reference gene primer amplification, nucleated cell counts were estimated. The data were produced by immunoSEQ multiplex PCR, yet TCRdb's version contains in-frame clones alone and is incomplete. For V, J and clone size, that table is used; D and trimming come from the DNA. Of approximately 250,000 clones listed, more than 80% are singletons. Sequences were obtained from peripheral blood. This TCR was sampled from a human donor in a cohort sampled during active COVID-19. The chain couples TRBV5-1 to TRBJ2-7; 7 bases align to TRBD1. For the CDR3, the DNA is TGCGCCAGCAGCATCGGACAGGATTTAGCGAAGCAGTACTTC. Its translation is CASSIGQDLAKQYF.